This TCR beta chain was recovered during a study of metastatic and nonmetastatic thyroid tumors. Looking at the study overall: Repertoire comparison spanned blood and tumor or nodule tissue of malignant and benign thyroid patients. Overall study findings and caveats: Compared with benign nodules, malignant thyroid tumors were reported to have significantly higher TCR beta diversity in both blood and tumor.

A word on this clone: The antigen is not known.

Source study methods: For papillary thyroid cancer, a distant-metastasis classifier was constructed from CDR3 differences observed across clinicopathological groups. Using MiXCR, TCRdb reanalyzed the PCR reads. Clone size and V and J calls follow TCRdb, not the original study. In the table there are under 45,000 clones, less than 20% of which are singletons. Thyroid surgery had not been preceded by any treatment in any patient. CDR1 is MRHNA and CDR2 is SNTAGT in the germline V gene. The CDR3 loop spans 13 amino acids. V lost 11 bases and J lost 1; bases outside the gene matches: 7. The TCR sequence derives from a female donor with papillary thyroid cancer or a benign thyroid nodule (not recorded which). Some clones in this sample may be carry-over from other donors' samples. The sample consisted of tumor tissue. The chain links TRBV6-4 to TRBJ1-1; 7 nucleotides agree with TRBD1. CDR3 DNA: TGTGCCTCCGACAGGGTCAGGAACACTGAAGCTTTCTTT. Amino acids: CASDRVRNTEAFF.